Following are 21 T cell receptor beta chains from one sample sequenced in a study of Graves' ophthalmopathy and Graves' hyperthyroidism (dated by TCRdb to 2017 to 2018). Reads for this sample came from an Illumina HiSeq 2000. For repertoire sequencing, the TCR beta CDR3 regions were amplified from RNA transcripts. HTBI primers and the Qiagen OneStep RT-PCR kit were used in a first-round RT-PCR, which was followed by a second-round multiplex PCR, size selection and purification. In-frame beta chains were kept once TCRdb had trimmed the public reads at Q25 with fastp and called clones with MiXCR. Merged by CDR3 protein, the rows form single entries marked with the most common genes and DNA. The sample table holds 650,000 to 800,000 distinct CDR3 sequences, of which roughly 41% were seen once. The leading ten clones occupy roughly 3.5% of the sample. The sequenced sample was peripheral blood. All receptors derive from an adult man with Graves' ophthalmopathy.

J is TRBJ2-7 and V is TRBV2; TRBD1 agrees at 9 bases. CDR1 is SNHLY, CDR2 FYNNEI, per germline. The CDR3 sequence is 15 residues long. The V segment lost 8 bases and the J segment 4 bases; nucleotides outside the gene matches: 12. The CDR3 DNA sequence: TGTGCCAGCTCAGCAAGGACAGGGGAGGGTTACGAGCAGTACTTC. Its translation: CASSARTGEGYEQYF.

This clonotype was detected ten times or more. The chain has TRBV20-1 and TRBJ1-1, with TRBD1 as a possible D gene (5 bases). Trimming took 3 bases from V and 5 from J, leaving 13 bases between them. CDR3 length: 13 residues. Germline values: CDR1 DFQATT, CDR2 SNEGSKA (reference sequence). CDR3: CSASARAWTEAFF. CDR3 nucleotide sequence: TGCAGTGCTAGCGCCAGGGCTTGGACTGAAGCTTTCTTT.

This chain joins TRBV30 and TRBJ1-1; tentatively, D is TRBD1 (6 bases). Germline CDR1 GTSNPN, CDR2 SVGIG (reference sequence). V lost 7 bases and J lost 2, with 20 bases in between. This CDR3 is built from 15 residues. The CDR3 is CALRRTDETNTEAFF. The DNA of the CDR3 is TGTGCCTTGCGTAGGACAGACGAGACTAACACTGAAGCTTTCTTT.

For this clonotype: With a far larger clone one base away, a read error is the likely cause. V and J are TRBV7-2 and TRBJ1-1; D not certain. The germline V gene encodes CDR1 SGHTA and CDR2 FQGNSA. The CDR3 contains 14 residues. DNA of the CDR3: TGTGCCAGCAGCTTAGTGGCGGGAAACACTGAAGCTTCCTTT. Residues: CASSLVAGNTEASF.

As concerns this clonotype: A read error may produce the germline difference seen at one junction end. The chain joins TRBV10-3 to TRBJ2-5, with a possible D match to TRBD1 (5 bases). Germline assignment: CDR1 ENHRY and CDR2 SYGVKD. The CDR3 has 14 residues. The CDR3 loop reads CASSEWGPQETQYF. CDR3 DNA: TGTGCCAGCAGTGAATGGGGCCCCCAAGAGACCCAGTACTTC.

The table lists this clonotype with many counts. The V call is TRBV20-1, the J call TRBJ2-5, with D uncertain. The germline CDR1 and CDR2 sequences are DFQATT and SNEGSKA (reference sequence). The CDR3 spans 13 residues. The germline V and J ends were trimmed by 6 bases and 5 bases, with 16 bases remaining between them. The CDR3 coding sequence is TGCAGTGCGAAGGGCTTAGCAAGTGAGACCCAGTACTTC. Amino acids: CSAKGLASETQYF.

This clonotype was seen repeatedly, ten times or more. This sequence joins TRBV12-3 or TRBV12-4 and TRBJ2-5; D gene unclear. The V and J ends lost 6 bases and 7 bases respectively, with 15 bases between them. This CDR3 is 13 amino acids long. Here the CDR3 DNA reads TGTGCCAGCAGACCCCGGGCGCAACGGACCCAGTACTTC. Its protein product is CASRPRAQRTQYF.

Remarks on this clonotype: The CDR3 does not end in the conserved phenylalanine or tryptophan, so this is likely a read error. The V gene is TRBV6-5, the J gene TRBJ2-7, with D possibly matching TRBD1 (6 bases). Trimming removed 6 bases at V and 2 bases at J, with 14 bases between. From germline, CDR1 is MNHEY and CDR2 SVGAGI. The length of the CDR3 is 14 residues. The CDR3 sequence is CASSKAGDTYEQYC. DNA of the CDR3: TGTGCCAGCAGCAAAGCAGGGGACACCTACGAGCAGTACTGC.

This clonotype came up many times. CDR3 in DNA: TGTGCCAGCAGCTTGACTAGCGGGAGACTGACGAACACCGGGGAGCTGTTTTTT. Amino acid sequence: CASSLTSGRLTNTGELFF. The chain combines TRBV7-6 with TRBJ2-2; 12 bases align to TRBD2. The CDR3 spans 18 residues. V lost 3 bases and J lost 0; bases outside the gene matches: 5. Germline values: CDR1 SGHVS, CDR2 FNYEAQ.

The chain carries TRBV7-9 and TRBJ1-2; weak D call: TRBD1 (5 bases). Germline V gene data show CDR1 as SEHNR and CDR2 as FQNEAQ (reference sequence). This CDR3 has 14 amino acids. Deletions cut 5 bases from V and 3 bases from J, with 13 bases between. CDR3 sequence: CASSQEGNYYGYTF. The CDR3 bases are TGTGCCAGCAGCCAAGAGGGGAACTACTATGGCTACACCTTC.

This clonotype was seen a handful of times. The rearrangement uses TRBV12-3 or TRBV12-4 and TRBJ2-5; 9 nucleotides line up with TRBD2. V was clipped by 5 bases and J by 2 bases; unmatched bases: 6. CDR3 length: 15 residues. CDR3 in amino acids: CASSPALAGQETQYF. The CDR3 DNA follows: TGTGCCAGCAGTCCTGCTCTAGCGGGACAAGAGACCCAGTACTTC.

Remarks on this clonotype: A clone one base away is much larger, so this may be a read error. The chain recombines TRBV2 with TRBJ2-7; 13 bases fit TRBD2. The junction had 18 bases not matched to a gene; V was cut back by 10 bases and J by 3 bases. CDR3 length: 18 amino acids. Germline lookup yields CDR1 SNHLY and CDR2 FYNNEI. CDR3 bases: TGTGCCACCGGTGATAACCTTAGCGGGACTAGCGGGGTCTACGAGCAGTACTTC. This codes for CATGDNLSGTSGVYEQYF.

This clonotype has a count of ten or more. The DNA of the CDR3 is TGCGCCAGCAGCCACGACGCGGCCTACGAGCAGTACTTC. Translated, it gives CASSHDAAYEQYF. The chain combines TRBV4-1 with TRBJ2-7; D remains unclear. The germline V gene encodes CDR1 MGHRA and CDR2 YSYEKL. Trimming removed 3 bases from V and 2 bases from J, with 8 bases in between. The CDR3 is made up of 13 amino acids.

The sample holds many counts of this clonotype. The gene calls are TRBV7-2 and TRBJ1-2, with unresolved D. CDR1 SGHTA and CDR2 FQGNSA come from the germline V gene. The CDR3 contains 14 residues. Trimming cost V 5 bases and J 4 bases, with 14 bases left between them. The CDR3 region has the DNA TGTGCCAGCAGCCCTGGCGCGGGAATCTATGGCTACACCTTC. Amino acid sequence: CASSPGAGIYGYTF.

This clonotype was counted ten times or more. V is TRBV7-9 and J is TRBJ1-3; no clear D. V was pared by 1 base and J by 0 bases, with 16 bases between. CDR3 size: 18 residues. From germline, CDR1 is SEHNR and CDR2 FQNEAQ (reference sequence). The CDR3 here is CASSLVYGRQSSGNTIYF. For the CDR3, the DNA is TGTGCCAGCAGCTTAGTCTATGGACGGCAGAGCTCTGGAAACACCATATATTTT.

In its sample, this clonotype was seen many times. The V gene is TRBV29-1, the J gene TRBJ2-7, with D unclear. Germline V gene data show CDR1 as SQVTM and CDR2 as ANQGSEA. This CDR3 has 12 amino acids. Trimming left V 7 bases short and J 2 bases short, with 12 bases between. Here the CDR3 reads CSAAAATYEQYF. In nucleotides, the CDR3 is TGCAGCGCCGCGGCAGCTACCTACGAGCAGTACTTC.

A word on this clonotype: The junction departs from germline at one end; a sequencing error may be responsible. The V and J genes are TRBV29-1 and TRBJ1-1; 12 bases are a match to TRBD1. This CDR3 is built from 16 residues. The germline gives CDR1 SQVTM, CDR2 ANQGSEA. CDR3 protein: CSAEVGTGGLSTEASF. CDR3 coding DNA: TGCAGCGCCGAAGTCGGGACAGGGGGCCTGTCGACTGAAGCTTCCTTT.

This chain joins TRBV11-1 and TRBJ1-1; a possible D gene is TRBD1 (5 bases). Germline V gene lookup returns CDR1 SGHAT and CDR2 FQDESV (reference sequence). The CDR3 sequence is 15 residues long. Trimming removed 6 bases from V and 0 bases from J, with 14 bases in between. CDR3 DNA: TGTGCCAGCAGAGCCGGCGGGGCCGTGAACACTGAAGCTTTCTTT. Encoded protein: CASRAGGAVNTEAFF.

This clonotype has a count of ten or more. V usage is TRBV6-6 and J usage is TRBJ1-2, with D uncertain. The CDR3 is 12 amino acids. V was trimmed by 2 bases and J by 8 bases, leaving 9 bases between them. Germline-derived CDR1 and CDR2 are MNHNY and SVGAGI (reference sequence). The CDR3 sequence: CASSYRREGYTF. The CDR3 nucleotides are TGTGCCAGCAGTTACCGGCGGGAAGGCTACACCTTC.

This clonotype was seen a few times. The genes are TRBV24-1 and TRBJ2-5; D gene uncertain. Germline V gene data show CDR1 as KGHDR and CDR2 as SFDVKD. The CDR3 length is 13 residues. V lost 11 bases to trimming and J lost 5 bases, with 17 bases between them. DNA of the CDR3: TGTGCCAGCTCTCCACCGCCGGAGGAGACCCAGTACTTC. It yields the protein CASSPPPEETQYF.

There are many counts of this clonotype. The rearrangement links TRBV7-9 to TRBJ2-7, with 9 bases fitting TRBD1. Germline trimming cut 0 bases from V and 7 bases from J; bases unmatched to any gene: 4. The V gene's germline CDR1 is SEHNR and CDR2 FQNEAQ (reference sequence). The CDR3 contains 14 residues. CDR3: CASSLAGQGMEQYF. CDR3 in DNA: TGTGCCAGCAGCTTAGCAGGACAGGGGATGGAGCAGTACTTC.